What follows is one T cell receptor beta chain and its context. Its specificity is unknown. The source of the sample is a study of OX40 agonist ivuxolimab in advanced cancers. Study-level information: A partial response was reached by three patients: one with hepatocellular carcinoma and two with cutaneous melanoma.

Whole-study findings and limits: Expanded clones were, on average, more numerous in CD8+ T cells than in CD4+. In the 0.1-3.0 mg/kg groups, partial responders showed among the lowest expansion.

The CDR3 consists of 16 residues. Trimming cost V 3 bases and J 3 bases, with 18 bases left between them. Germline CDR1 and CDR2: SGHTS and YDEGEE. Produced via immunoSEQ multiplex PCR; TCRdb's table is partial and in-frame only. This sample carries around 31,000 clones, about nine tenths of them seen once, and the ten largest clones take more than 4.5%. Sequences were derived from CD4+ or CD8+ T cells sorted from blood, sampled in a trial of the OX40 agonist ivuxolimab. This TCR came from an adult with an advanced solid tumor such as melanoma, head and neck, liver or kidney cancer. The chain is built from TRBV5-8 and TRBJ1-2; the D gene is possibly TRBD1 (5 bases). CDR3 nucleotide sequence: TGTGCCAGCAGCTCCCTTTTGACGGGGGATGACTATGGCTACACCTTC. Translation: CASSSLLTGDDYGYTF.